Below, 11 T cell receptor beta chains from the same sample are listed, as sequenced in a study of shared T cell receptors in the human thymus. Generated by immunoSEQ multiplex PCR, the TCRdb table keeps only in-frame clones and is missing some. The sample holds 550,000 to 800,000 clones, 70% to 90% seen once. In addition, the sample was reused for a study of human thymus T cells.

The specimen was thymocytes. These receptors originate from a girl in the first two years of life with a congenital heart defect.

The rearrangement links TRBV6-5 to TRBJ2-2; TRBD2 aligns across 11 bases. CDR3 size: 14 residues. CDR1 is MNHEY and CDR2 is SVGAGI in the germline V gene. Trimming took 6 bases from V and 7 from J; bases not matched to a gene: 4. The CDR3 nucleotides read TGTGCCAGCAGCCCGGGGACTAGCGGCGGGGAGCTGTTTTTT. Translating gives CASSPGTSGGELFF.

This clone was detected once. The CDR3 DNA reads as TGCGCCAGCAGCCAAGATCATCGATACCCGGGACAGGGCTACGAGCAGTACTTC. It encodes CASSQDHRYPGQGYEQYF. V usage is TRBV4-1 and J usage is TRBJ2-7; 9 bases align to TRBD1. This CDR3 contains 18 residues. Germline lookup yields CDR1 MGHRA and CDR2 YSYEKL. V gave up 0 bases and J gave up 3 bases; unmatched junction bases: 12.

The chain is built from TRBV14 and TRBJ2-7, with D tentatively TRBD2 (5 bases). V lost 1 base to trimming and J lost 0 bases, with 13 bases between them. The CDR3 runs to 16 residues. Germline V gene sequence: CDR1 SGHDN, CDR2 FVKESK. CDR3 in DNA: TGTGCCAGCAGCCAAGTCTCGGACTTAAGCTCCTACGAGCAGTACTTC. It codes for CASSQVSDLSSYEQYF.

The J gene is TRBJ2-7, the V gene TRBV11-2; 7 bases are a match to TRBD1. V lost 5 bases, J lost 4 bases, and 17 bases stayed unmatched. Germline V gene data show CDR1 as SGHAT and CDR2 as FQNNGV. The CDR3 contains 17 residues. This CDR3 reads CASSLRQGPDPFYEQYF. The CDR3 coding sequence is TGTGCCAGCAGCCTCCGACAGGGCCCCGATCCGTTTTACGAGCAGTACTTC. The variable domain in full, completed from reference TRBV11-2 and TRBJ2-7, reads EAGVAQSPRYKIIEKRQSVAFWCNPISGHATLYWYQQILGQGPKLLIQFQNNGVVDDSQLPKDRFSAERLKGVDSTLKIQPAKLEDSAVYLCASSLRQGPDPFYEQYFGPGTRLTVT.

The rearrangement uses TRBV6-1 and TRBJ2-5; TRBD2 is a possible D gene (5 bases). Germline CDR1 and CDR2: MNHNS and SASEGT. This CDR3 region has 15 residues. Trimming removed 4 bases at V and 5 bases at J, with 17 bases between. This CDR3 is CASSVELVGLETQYF. In nucleotides, the CDR3 is TGTGCCAGCAGTGTTGAACTAGTCGGCTTGGAGACCCAGTACTTC.

This chain connects TRBV11-2 to TRBJ1-3, with D perhaps matching TRBD1 (5 bases). V lost 2 bases and J 1 base, leaving 18 bases between the germline ends. Germline V gives CDR1 SGHAT, CDR2 FQNNGV. This CDR3 is 18 amino acids long. The CDR3 sequence is CASSLRAPGLGSGNTIYF. The CDR3 DNA follows: TGTGCCAGCAGCTTAAGGGCACCGGGACTGGGGTCTGGAAACACCATATATTTT.

In the case of this clone: One end of the junction fails to match germline, which may point to a read error. The chain links TRBV19 to TRBJ2-7, with D perhaps matching TRBD2 (5 bases). The CDR3 consists of 16 residues. Germline lookup yields CDR1 LNHDA and CDR2 SQIVND (reference sequence). CDR3 in DNA: TGTGCCAGTAGTCAACGCAGGTTGTCCAAAGGTGGGGAGCGGTACTTC. It codes for CASSQRRLSKGGERYF.

This rearrangement joins TRBV4-3 to TRBJ1-1; weak D call: TRBD1 (5 bases). CDR3 length equals 15 residues. With 0 bases removed from V and 2 bases from J, the gap between germline ends came to 10 bases. From germline, CDR1 is LGHNA and CDR2 YSLEER. The CDR3 reads CASSQEGASNTEAFF. DNA of the CDR3: TGCGCCAGCAGCCAAGAAGGGGCTTCCAACACTGAAGCTTTCTTT.

This clone was detected once. V is TRBV5-1 and J is TRBJ1-2; maybe TRBD1 (6 bases). Germline-derived CDR1 and CDR2 are SGHRS and YFSETQ. V lost 0 bases and J 6 bases, leaving 9 bases between the germline ends. The CDR3 totals 13 residues. CDR3 sequence (DNA): TGCGCCAGCAGCTTGGGGGGGCTGGATGGCTACACCTTC. This codes for CASSLGGLDGYTF.

This clone has a single count. The chain combines TRBV5-1 with TRBJ2-1; tentatively, D is TRBD2 (5 bases). The CDR3 spans 13 residues. V shed 6 bases and J shed 3 bases, with 10 bases lying between them. Germline loops: CDR1 SGHRS, CDR2 YFSETQ. CDR3 coding DNA: TGCGCCAGCACCGCCGGGAACTACAATGAGCAGTTCTTC. Translated, it gives CASTAGNYNEQFF.

The chain joins TRBV9 to TRBJ2-3, with 7 bases identical to TRBD1. Germline values: CDR1 SGDLS, CDR2 YYNGEE. The V and J ends lost 3 bases and 6 bases, in that order; junction bases with no gene match: 22. The CDR3 totals 19 residues. CDR3 amino acids: CASSAPLFLRGNEVDTQYF. CDR3 in DNA: TGTGCCAGCAGCGCTCCACTCTTTCTCAGGGGGAATGAGGTCGATACGCAGTATTTT.